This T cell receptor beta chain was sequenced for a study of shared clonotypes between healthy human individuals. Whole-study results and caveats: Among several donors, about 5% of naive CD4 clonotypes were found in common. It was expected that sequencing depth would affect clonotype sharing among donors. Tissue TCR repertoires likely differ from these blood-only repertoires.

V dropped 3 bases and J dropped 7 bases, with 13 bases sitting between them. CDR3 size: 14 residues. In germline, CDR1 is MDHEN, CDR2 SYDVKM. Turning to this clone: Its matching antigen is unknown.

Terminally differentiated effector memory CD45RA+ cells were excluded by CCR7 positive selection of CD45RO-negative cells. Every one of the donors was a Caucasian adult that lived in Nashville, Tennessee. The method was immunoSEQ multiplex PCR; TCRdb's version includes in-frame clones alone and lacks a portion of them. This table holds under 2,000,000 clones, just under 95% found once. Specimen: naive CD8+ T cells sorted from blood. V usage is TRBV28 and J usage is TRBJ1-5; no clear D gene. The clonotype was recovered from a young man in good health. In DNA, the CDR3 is TGTGCCAGCAGTTTTCAAATGAGTGGGCAGCCCCAGCATTTT. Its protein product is CASSFQMSGQPQHF. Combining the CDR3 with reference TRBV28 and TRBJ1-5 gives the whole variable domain DVKVTQSSRYLVKRTGEKVFLECVQDMDHENMFWYRQDPGLGLRLIYFSYDVKMKEKGDIPEGYSVSREKKERFSLILESASTNQTSMYLCASSFQMSGQPQHFGDGTRLSIL.